Described below is a single T cell receptor (beta chain) sequence and its context. Its specificity is not known. These data come from a study of cytomegalovirus exposure and HLA in healthy donors. Turning to the study itself: Among about 179 million T cells, an earlier analysis found approximately 110 million unique TCR beta sequences.

Every donor was a healthy person donating bone marrow. Primers included in the PCR were 60 Vbeta and 13 Jbeta primers. Method: immunoSEQ multiplex PCR; TCRdb's copy keeps in-frame clones and lacks some. In the table there are 110,000 to 150,000 clones, roughly 9.8% of which are singletons. The study's findings and limits: The majority of TCR sequences were rare, yet some public TCRs appeared in many donors. A later analysis showed HLA-associated TCR beta chains outstripping equally common others in clonal expansion.

Germline lookup yields CDR1 SGHRS and CDR2 YFSETQ. This CDR3 spans 16 amino acids. V shed 2 bases and J 1 base; nucleotides not matched to a gene: 6. The genes are TRBV5-1 and TRBJ2-5; the match to TRBD2 covers 9 bases. The sequence came from a man aged 50 or older in good health and CMV-seronegative. Sequenced: PBMCs. In DNA, the CDR3 is TGCGCCAGCAGCTTATCGGCTAGCGGGGCCCAAGAGACCCAGTACTTC. This translates into CASSLSASGAQETQYF.